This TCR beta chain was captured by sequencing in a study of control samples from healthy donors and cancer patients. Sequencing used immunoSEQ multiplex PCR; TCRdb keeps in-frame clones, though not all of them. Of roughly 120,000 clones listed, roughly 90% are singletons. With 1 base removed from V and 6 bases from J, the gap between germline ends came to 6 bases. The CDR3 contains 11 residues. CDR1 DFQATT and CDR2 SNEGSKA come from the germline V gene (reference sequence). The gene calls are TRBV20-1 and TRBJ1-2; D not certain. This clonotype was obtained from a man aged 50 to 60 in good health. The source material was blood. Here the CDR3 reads CSARVVDGYTF. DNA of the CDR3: TGCAGTGCTAGAGTTGTCGATGGCTACACCTTC.